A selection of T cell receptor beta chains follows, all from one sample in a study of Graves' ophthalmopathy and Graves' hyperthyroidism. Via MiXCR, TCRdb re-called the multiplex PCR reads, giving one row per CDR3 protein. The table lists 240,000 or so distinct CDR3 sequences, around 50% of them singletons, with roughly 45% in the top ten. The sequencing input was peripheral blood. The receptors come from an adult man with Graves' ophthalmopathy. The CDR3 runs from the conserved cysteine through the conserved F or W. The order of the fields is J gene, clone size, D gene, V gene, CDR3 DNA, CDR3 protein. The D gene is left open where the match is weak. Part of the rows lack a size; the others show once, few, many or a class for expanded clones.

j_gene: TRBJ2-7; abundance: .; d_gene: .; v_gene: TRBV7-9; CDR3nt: TGTGCCAGCAGCTTAGGAGATGGGGGCTTACTTGGCTACGAGCAGTACTTC; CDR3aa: CASSLGDGGLLGYEQYF
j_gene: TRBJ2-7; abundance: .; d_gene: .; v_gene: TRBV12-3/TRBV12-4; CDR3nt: TGTGCCAGCAGCCCCTCAGGGCTGAGCTCCTACGAGCAGTACTTC; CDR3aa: CASSPSGLSSYEQYF
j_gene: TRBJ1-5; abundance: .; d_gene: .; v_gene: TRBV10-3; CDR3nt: TGTGCCAGCAGTTCCCTGGGCAGGGGAAATCAGCCCCAGCATTTT; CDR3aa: CASSSLGRGNQPQHF
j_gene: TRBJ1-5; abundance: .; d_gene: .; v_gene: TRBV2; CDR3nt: TGTGCCAGCAGTTTACTCGGACAAGGGGGCAATCAGCCCCAGCATTTT; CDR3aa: CASSLLGQGGNQPQHF
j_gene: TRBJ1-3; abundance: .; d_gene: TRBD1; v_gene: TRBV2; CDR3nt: TGTGCCAGCAGCACCTGGGGACAGGGCGGGAACACCATATATTTT; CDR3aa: CASSTWGQGGNTIYF
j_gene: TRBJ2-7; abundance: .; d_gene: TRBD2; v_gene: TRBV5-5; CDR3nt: TGTGCCAGCAGAGCTACTAGCGGGGGGTCCTACGAGCAGTACTTC; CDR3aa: CASRATSGGSYEQYF
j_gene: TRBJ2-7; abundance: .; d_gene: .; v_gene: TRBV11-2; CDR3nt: TGTGCCAGCAGCTTAAGTAGGGTTGAATCCTACGAGCAGTACTTC; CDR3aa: CASSLSRVESYEQYF
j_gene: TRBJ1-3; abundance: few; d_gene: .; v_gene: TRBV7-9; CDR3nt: TGTGCCAGCAGACACGAAGGCTCTGGAAACACCATATATTTT; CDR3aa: CASRHEGSGNTIYF
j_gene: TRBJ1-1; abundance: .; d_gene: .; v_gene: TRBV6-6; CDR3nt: TGTGCCAGCAGGCCGGATCCGGGGACTGAAGCTTTCTTT; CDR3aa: CASRPDPGTEAFF
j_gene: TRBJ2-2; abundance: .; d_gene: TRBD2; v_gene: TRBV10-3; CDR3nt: TGTGCCATCAGTGAGTCGTTGGTAGCGGGAGATGCCGGGGAGCTGTTTTTT; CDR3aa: CAISESLVAGDAGELFF
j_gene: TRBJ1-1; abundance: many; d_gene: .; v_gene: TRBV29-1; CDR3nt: TGCGGAGGGGGTGGTATGAACACTGAAGCTTTCTTT; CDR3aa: CGGGGMNTEAFF
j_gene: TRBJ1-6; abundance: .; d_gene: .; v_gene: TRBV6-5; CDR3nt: TGTGCCAGCAGTTTCTGGGAGGGTAATTCACCCCTCCACTTT; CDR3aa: CASSFWEGNSPLHF
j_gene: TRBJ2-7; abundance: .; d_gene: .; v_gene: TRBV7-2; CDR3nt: TGTGCCAGCAGCTGGGGGACTTCCTCCCTCTCCTACGAGCAGTACTTC; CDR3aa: CASSWGTSSLSYEQYF
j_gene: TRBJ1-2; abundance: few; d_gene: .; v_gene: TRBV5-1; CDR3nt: TGCGCCAGCAGCTTGGATGGGTACTATGGCTACACCTTC; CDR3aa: CASSLDGYYGYTF
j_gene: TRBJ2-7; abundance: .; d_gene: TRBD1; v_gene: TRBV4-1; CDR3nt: TGCGCCAGCAGCCTCCAAGGGACAGGGTACCACGAGCAGTACTTC; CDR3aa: CASSLQGTGYHEQYF
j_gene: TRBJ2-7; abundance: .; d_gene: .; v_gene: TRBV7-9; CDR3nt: TGTGCCAGCAGCTTTGTAGGCAACTACGAGCAGTACTTC; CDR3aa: CASSFVGNYEQYF
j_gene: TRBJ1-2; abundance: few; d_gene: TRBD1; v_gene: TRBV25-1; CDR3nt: TGTGCCAGCAGTGAATTAGGGTCACAGGGGTACTATGGCTACACCTTC; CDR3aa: CASSELGSQGYYGYTF
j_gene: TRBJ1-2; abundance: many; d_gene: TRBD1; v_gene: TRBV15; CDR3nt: TGTGCCACCAGCACGGGGACAGGGGGCGACTATGGCTACACCTTC; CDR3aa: CATSTGTGGDYGYTF
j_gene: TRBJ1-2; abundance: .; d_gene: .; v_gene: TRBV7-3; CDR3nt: TGTGCCAGCAGCTCCGCGGGGCAGGGCTATGGCTACACCTTC; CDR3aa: CASSSAGQGYGYTF
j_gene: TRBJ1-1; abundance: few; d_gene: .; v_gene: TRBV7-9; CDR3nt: TGTGCCAGCAGCTTAGATGGGCGAGTGAACACTGAAGCTTTCTTT; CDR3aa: CASSLDGRVNTEAFF
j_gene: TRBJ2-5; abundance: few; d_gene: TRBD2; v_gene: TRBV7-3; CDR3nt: TGTGCCAGCAGCCGCGGACTAGCGGATCCCCAAGAGACCCAGTACTTC; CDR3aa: CASSRGLADPQETQYF
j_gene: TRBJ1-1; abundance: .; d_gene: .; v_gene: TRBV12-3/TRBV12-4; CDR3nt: TGTGCCAGCAGTCGCCCGACCCTAAACACTGAAGCTTTCTTT; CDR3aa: CASSRPTLNTEAFF